The T cell receptor beta chain described here comes from a study of cytomegalovirus exposure and HLA in healthy donors. Study as a whole: Earlier, some 180 million T cells were analyzed, and some 120 million unique TCR beta sequences were found among them. The early release's HLA-typed donors yielded tens of millions of unique TCRs.

It was with 60 Vbeta and 13 Jbeta primers that the PCR ran. Sequencing was performed with immunoSEQ multiplex PCR; in TCRdb, only in-frame clones are kept and a portion is missing. The sample consists of about 140,000 clones, approximately 65% of them appearing once. Points on this clone: The antigen is undetermined.

Germline CDR1 is SGHNT and CDR2 is YYREEE (reference sequence). V lost 5 bases and J 5 bases, leaving 16 bases between the germline ends. The CDR3 contains 14 residues. Notes on the study in general: In an earlier analysis, productive rearrangement rates for most beta V segments clustered near 87% or 30%. As a later analysis showed, several of the most significant clusters appeared to be linked to common viral pathogens.

This TCR was recovered from a woman in her sixties or seventies in good health and CMV-seronegative. Specimen: PBMCs. V is TRBV5-4 and J is TRBJ2-5; perhaps TRBD1 as D (6 bases). CDR3: CASSLRTVRETQYF. CDR3 coding DNA: TGTGCCAGCAGTTTAAGGACAGTCAGGGAGACCCAGTACTTC.